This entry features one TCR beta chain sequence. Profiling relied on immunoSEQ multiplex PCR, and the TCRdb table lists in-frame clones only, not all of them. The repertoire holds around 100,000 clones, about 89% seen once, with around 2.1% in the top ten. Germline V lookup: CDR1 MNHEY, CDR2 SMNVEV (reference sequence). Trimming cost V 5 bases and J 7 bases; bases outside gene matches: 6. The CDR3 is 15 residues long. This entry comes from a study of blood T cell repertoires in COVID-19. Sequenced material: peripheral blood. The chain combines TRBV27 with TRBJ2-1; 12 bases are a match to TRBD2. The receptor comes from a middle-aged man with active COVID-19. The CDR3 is CASSPGTSGWNEQFF. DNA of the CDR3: TGTGCCAGCAGTCCGGGGACTAGCGGGTGGAATGAGCAGTTCTTC.